What follows is one T cell receptor beta chain and its context. The data were obtained in a study of beta chain features in type 1 diabetes. Sequenced material consisted of expressed TCRB transcripts (all of the isolated RNA was reverse transcribed). Profiling relied on immunoSEQ multiplex PCR, and the TCRdb table lists in-frame clones only, not all of them. Of some 230,000 clones in the sample, about 9.3% were seen once. This TCR was sampled from a woman in her late teens or twenties in good health. Input material: naive CD4+ T cells from blood.

CDR3 bases: TGCGCCAGCAGCTCGGGAAGACCCAGGGGGCTCACAGATACGCAGTATTTT. The encoded protein is CASSSGRPRGLTDTQYF. The rearrangement joins TRBV5-1 to TRBJ2-3; 8 nucleotides align to TRBD1. V shed 3 bases, J shed 2 bases, and the junction held 11 bases outside the gene matches. Germline-derived CDR1 and CDR2 are SGHRS and YFSETQ. The CDR3 length is 17 residues.